A single sample is the source of the 30 T cell receptor beta chains below, sequenced in a study of human versus mouse CDR3 diversity and MHC coevolution (dated by TCRdb to about 2017). The library came from the immunoSEQ multiplex PCR assay. In TCRdb, the immuneACCESS table is reduced to in-frame sequences with V and J assigned. These tables do not hold every clone; where another copy was compared, an unresolved V gene accounts for under half, and the others remain unexplained. Recorded for this sample are about 80,000 clones; 93% of them occurred a single time. Roughly 1.3% of the sample rests with the top ten. The material sequenced was naive CD4+ T cells from blood. Interpreted using the paper, the cell subset or site label stands for: CD45RO-negative CD62L-positive naive CD4 T cells. These receptors originate from a person aged 25 to 69 in good health.

The chain has TRBV7-3 and TRBJ2-2, with TRBD2 identical over 8 bases. Germline V gene data show CDR1 as SGHTA and CDR2 as FQGTGA. This CDR3 has 15 residues. Unmatched junction bases numbered 4, after V lost 4 bases and J lost 3 bases. CDR3 DNA: TGTGCCAGCAGCTCGGGACTAGGTTACACCGGGGAGCTGTTTTTT. It specifies CASSSGLGYTGELFF.

V is TRBV18 and J is TRBJ1-5; 11 bases are shared with TRBD1. The junction had 3 bases not matched to a gene; V was cut back by 3 bases and J by 2 bases. Germline V gene data show CDR1 as KGHSH and CDR2 as LQKENI. The CDR3 sequence is 16 residues long. CDR3 nucleotide sequence: TGTGCCAGCTCACCCTTGGGACAGGGGGGCAATCAGCCCCAGCATTTT. Translation gives CASSPLGQGGNQPQHF.

This chain connects TRBV9 to TRBJ2-3, with 12 bases identical to TRBD2. V lost 5 bases, J lost 0 bases, and 1 base stayed unmatched. Germline CDR1 reads SGDLS; CDR2 reads YYNGEE. The CDR3 loop spans 15 amino acids. In DNA form, the CDR3 reads TGTGCCAGCAGTGGACTAGCGGGGAGCACAGATACGCAGTATTTT. Its translation is CASSGLAGSTDTQYF.

This sequence joins TRBV4-3 and TRBJ2-2; 9 nucleotides align to TRBD2. V was pared by 2 bases and J by 6 bases, with 1 base of the junction left unmatched. CDR1 and CDR2 (germline): LGHNA, YSLEER. The CDR3 covers 14 residues. The CDR3 sequence: CASSQLAGAGELFF. Here the CDR3 DNA reads TGCGCCAGCAGCCAATTAGCGGGGGCCGGGGAGCTGTTTTTT.

The CDR3 region has the DNA TGCGCCAGCAGCGGCGCACAGGGAGCCTACAATGAGCAGTTCTTC. Translated, it gives CASSGAQGAYNEQFF. The chain has TRBV5-1 and TRBJ2-1, with D possibly TRBD1 on 6 matching bases. Trimming took off 4 bases at V and 2 bases at J, with 13 bases between the two ends. The CDR3 extends over 15 amino acids. Germline V lookup: CDR1 SGHRS, CDR2 YFSETQ. Using reference TRBV5-1 and TRBJ2-1 for the parts outside the CDR3, the full variable domain is KAGVTQTPRYLIKTRGQQVTLSCSPISGHRSVSWYQQTPGQGLQFLFEYFSETQRNKGNFPGRFSGRQFSNSRSEMNVSTLELGDSALYLCASSGAQGAYNEQFFGPGTRLTVL.

The chain couples TRBV5-1 to TRBJ2-3; 11 bases map to TRBD2. Germline V gives CDR1 SGHRS, CDR2 YFSETQ. With 1 base clipped from V and 8 bases from J, the junction kept 3 bases outside the gene matches. The CDR3 covers 14 residues. CDR3 sequence reads: CASSLTSGGPTQYF. The DNA of the CDR3 is TGCGCCAGCAGCTTGACTAGCGGGGGCCCTACGCAGTATTTT.

A word on this clone: The junction differs from germline at one of its ends, possibly a read error. The same CDR3 is also encoded by other DNA sequences in this sample. The V and J genes are TRBV23-1 and TRBJ2-7, with D uncertain. TRBV23-1 is an ORF for which the function is uncertain. CDR3 size: 18 residues. This CDR3 is CASSQSRLPHRNFYEQYF. The CDR3, as DNA: TGCGCCAGCAGTCAATCGAGGCTGCCCCATCGTAACTTCTACGAGCAGTACTTT.

V is TRBV5-1 and J is TRBJ2-3; 7 bases line up with TRBD1. The CDR3 sequence is 15 residues long. CDR1 is SGHRS and CDR2 is YFSETQ in the germline V gene. Trimming at V came to 4 bases and at J to 3 bases, leaving 8 bases not matched to a gene. The CDR3 here is CASSPGTVWTDTQYF. The CDR3 DNA is TGCGCCAGCAGCCCCGGGACAGTATGGACAGATACGCAGTATTTT.

The rearrangement uses TRBV6-6 and TRBJ2-5; TRBD2 matches 13 bases. Per germline, CDR1 MNHNY and CDR2 SVGAGI (reference sequence). The CDR3 totals 13 residues. V dropped 4 bases and J dropped 10; count of bases not matched to a gene: 3. The CDR3 sequence is CASSSGTSGNQYF. CDR3 bases: TGTGCCAGCAGTTCAGGGACTAGCGGGAACCAGTACTTC.

This chain connects TRBV15 to TRBJ2-5, with TRBD1 identical over 9 bases. Judging by the DNA end, TRBJ2-7 fits better; the J call may be wrong. Germline V gene sequence: CDR1 LNHNV, CDR2 YYDKDF (reference sequence). CDR3 length: 16 amino acids. The CDR3 is CATSRDYGQGNYEQYF. The CDR3 coding sequence is TGTGCCACCAGCAGAGATTACGGACAGGGGAACTACGAGCAGTACTTC.

The J gene is TRBJ1-4, the V gene TRBV19; TRBD1 matches at 7 bases. The CDR3 runs to 14 residues. Per germline, CDR1 LNHDA and CDR2 SQIVND (reference sequence). V was clipped by 8 bases and J by 10 bases; unmatched bases: 13. CDR3 residues: CASGEGAGGGKLFF. As DNA, the CDR3 is TGTGCCAGTGGCGAGGGGGCAGGGGGTGGAAAACTGTTTTTT.

The table lists this clone with a few counts. The V and J genes are TRBV19 and TRBJ1-1; 7 bases align to TRBD1. Germline trimming cut 1 base from V and 1 base from J; bases unmatched to any gene: 3. Germline CDR1 is LNHDA and CDR2 is SQIVND (reference sequence). The CDR3 is 15 amino acids. DNA of the CDR3: TGTGCCAGTAGTATAGGAGGGACAGCGAACACTGAAGCTTTCTTT. The encoded protein is CASSIGGTANTEAFF. Looking up the rest from reference TRBV19 and TRBJ1-1 gives the full variable domain: DGGITQSPKYLFRKEGQNVTLSCEQNLNHDAMYWYRQDPGQGLRLIYYSQIVNDFQKGDIAEGYSVSREKKESFPLTVTSAQKNPTAFYLCASSIGGTANTEAFFGQGTRLTVV.

V is TRBV6-5 and J is TRBJ2-7; D may be TRBD1 (6 bases). The V end lost 7 bases, the J end lost 6 bases, and 19 bases lay between the germline ends. The V gene's germline CDR1 is MNHEY and CDR2 SVGAGI. CDR3 length: 14 residues. The CDR3 DNA sequence: TGTGCCAGCACCAACAGGGACGGTGGGGGCGAGCAGTACTTC. Translation: CASTNRDGGGEQYF.

The chain recombines TRBV11-2 with TRBJ2-3; D is possibly TRBD2 (5 bases). The V gene lost 2 bases and the J gene lost 6 bases, with 15 bases spanning the gap. Germline V lookup: CDR1 SGHAT, CDR2 FQNNGV. CDR3 length equals 15 residues. The CDR3 protein is CASSLRRISADTQYF. The DNA of the CDR3 is TGTGCCAGCAGCTTACGTCGTATTAGCGCGGATACGCAGTATTTT. The full variable domain, with the rest looked up from reference TRBV11-2 and TRBJ2-3, is EAGVAQSPRYKIIEKRQSVAFWCNPISGHATLYWYQQILGQGPKLLIQFQNNGVVDDSQLPKDRFSAERLKGVDSTLKIQPAKLEDSAVYLCASSLRRISADTQYFGPGTRLTVL.

The chain links TRBV7-2 to TRBJ2-7, with 7 positions matching TRBD1. Germline CDR1 is SGHTA and CDR2 is FQGNSA. The J segment lost 1 base and the V segment lost 4 bases, leaving 1 base of the junction unmatched. The CDR3 extends over 13 amino acids. CDR3 sequence (DNA): TGTGCCAGCAGCTGGGGACAGTCCTACGAGCAGTACTTC. Translating it yields CASSWGQSYEQYF. The full variable domain, with the rest looked up from reference TRBV7-2 and TRBJ2-7, is GAGVSQSPSNKVTEKGKDVELRCDPISGHTALYWYRQSLGQGLEFLIYFQGNSAPDKSGLPSDRFSAERTGGSVSTLTIQRTQQEDSAVYLCASSWGQSYEQYFGPGTRLTVT.

This clone came up once. CDR3 in amino acids: CAWSRRADRYEQYF. The CDR3 coding sequence is TGTGCCTGGAGTAGGCGGGCGGATAGATACGAGCAGTACTTC. V gene TRBV30 combines with J gene TRBJ2-7, with a possible D match to TRBD2 (5 bases). CDR3 size: 14 residues. In germline, CDR1 is GTSNPN, CDR2 SVGIG (reference sequence). V lost 2 bases to trimming and J lost 4 bases, with 15 bases between them.

The chain joins TRBV9 to TRBJ2-7; 7 positions agree with TRBD1. The CDR3 contains 16 residues. Losses at the gene ends were 0 bases for V and 4 bases for J; bases not matched to a gene: 10. Per germline, CDR1 SGDLS and CDR2 YYNGEE. The chain's CDR3 is CASSVDPGQIIYEQYF. The CDR3 DNA sequence: TGTGCCAGCAGCGTAGACCCGGGACAGATAATTTACGAGCAGTACTTC. Supplemented by reference TRBV9 and TRBJ2-7, the full variable domain reads DSGVTQTPKHLITATGQRVTLRCSPRSGDLSVYWYQQSLDQGLQFLIQYYNGEERAKGNILERFSAQQFPDLHSELNLSSLELGDSALYFCASSVDPGQIIYEQYFGPGTRLTVT.

This chain links TRBV7-8 with TRBJ2-7; possible D gene TRBD2, 6 bases. The CDR3 is 16 amino acids. The germline V gene has CDR1 SGHVS and CDR2 FQNEAQ. The V end was cut by 0 bases, the J end by 2 bases, with 14 bases between. In DNA, the CDR3 is TGTGCCAGCAGCTTAGCAGTAGCGGCCTTAACCTACGAGCAGTACTTC. This encodes CASSLAVAALTYEQYF.

This chain joins TRBV6-6 and TRBJ1-6; 8 bases align to TRBD1. The CDR3 covers 15 residues. CDR1 is MNHNY, CDR2 SVGAGI, per germline (reference sequence). The V and J ends lost 6 bases and 6 bases, in that order; junction bases with no gene match: 7. The CDR3 protein is CASSQIGQGNSPLHF. Here the CDR3 DNA reads TGTGCCAGCAGCCAAATAGGACAGGGTAATTCACCCCTCCACTTT.

CDR3 region: CASSGRDRAAYSNQPQHF. The CDR3 DNA is TGTGCCAGCAGTGGCCGGGACAGGGCGGCGTATAGCAATCAGCCCCAGCATTTT. The rearrangement links TRBV2 to TRBJ1-5; 9 bases map to TRBD1. Per the germline V gene, CDR1 is SNHLY and CDR2 is FYNNEI. The CDR3 sequence is 18 residues long. The ends lost 4 bases at V and 0 bases at J; junction bases unmatched: 10.

The chain joins TRBV7-9 to TRBJ1-5; tentatively, D is TRBD1 (6 bases). Trimming removed 0 bases at V and 4 bases at J, with 13 bases between. Germline loops: CDR1 SEHNR, CDR2 FQNEAQ (reference sequence). The CDR3 totals 16 residues. In nucleotides, the CDR3 is TGTGCCAGCAGCTTAGCTCTAGGACAGCCAAATCAGCCCCAGCATTTT. Its protein is CASSLALGQPNQPQHF.

The chain joins TRBV6-1 to TRBJ2-7, with 8 bases matching TRBD1. This CDR3 contains 14 residues. The V and J ends lost 6 bases and 3 bases, in that order; junction bases with no gene match: 7. Germline V gene sequence: CDR1 MNHNS, CDR2 SASEGT. CDR3 in DNA: TGTGCCAGCAGCACCCGGACAGGGAGCTACGAGCAGTACTTC. Translation: CASSTRTGSYEQYF.

The chain employs TRBV4-3 and TRBJ1-2; D gene unclear. V was cut by 1 base and J by 7 bases, with 13 bases left in between. The CDR3 is made up of 14 amino acids. CDR1 is LGHNA and CDR2 is YSLEER in the germline V gene. For the CDR3, the DNA is TGCGCCAGCAGCCAAGTCGCGGCTGACCGTGGCTACACCTTC. Translating gives CASSQVAADRGYTF.

This clone showed up just a few times. This chain uses TRBV5-8 with TRBJ1-1, with D hard to call. V was clipped by 0 bases and J by 5 bases, with 5 bases between them. Germline assignment: CDR1 SGHTS and CDR2 YDEGEE. There are 12 residues in the CDR3. In DNA, the CDR3 is TGTGCCAGCAGCTTGGTGAGGACTGAAGCTTTCTTT. This codes for CASSLVRTEAFF.

The chain recombines TRBV5-1 with TRBJ2-3, with a weak D call TRBD2 (5 bases). This CDR3 region has 13 residues. Germline CDR1 is SGHRS and CDR2 is YFSETQ. Trimming stripped 4 bases from V and 5 bases from J, with 11 bases between. In DNA, the CDR3 is TGCGCCAGCAGCATCCAGCGGCGAGATACGCAGTATTTT. This sequence encodes CASSIQRRDTQYF.

The J gene is TRBJ1-2, the V gene TRBV5-1; D is unclear. This CDR3 comprises 13 residues. The ends were cut back, 0 bases at V and 5 bases at J, with 8 bases in the middle. Per germline, CDR1 SGHRS and CDR2 YFSETQ. The DNA for the CDR3 is TGCGCCAGCAGCTTGGACAGTGTATATGGCTACACCTTC. It codes for CASSLDSVYGYTF.

The chain recombines TRBV19 with TRBJ2-7; TRBD1 might be the D (5 bases). Germline values: CDR1 LNHDA, CDR2 SQIVND (reference sequence). The V gene lost 1 base and the J gene lost 3 bases, with 13 bases spanning the gap. There are 15 residues in the CDR3. The CDR3 sequence: CASSIGQPKIYEQYF. The CDR3 region has the DNA TGTGCCAGTAGTATAGGACAGCCGAAAATCTACGAGCAGTACTTC.

The V and J genes are TRBV7-3 and TRBJ2-1, with TRBD1 matching 8 bases. The CDR3 extends over 15 amino acids. The germline V gene encodes CDR1 SGHTA and CDR2 FQGTGA. V was clipped by 3 bases and J by 4 bases; unmatched bases: 5. CDR3 region: CASSFGQGAYNEQFF. CDR3 sequence (DNA): TGTGCCAGCAGCTTCGGGCAGGGGGCGTACAATGAGCAGTTCTTC.

A single count supports this clone. V and J are TRBV7-3 and TRBJ2-6, with D possibly being TRBD1 (5 bases). Per the germline V gene, CDR1 is SGHTA and CDR2 is FQGTGA. This CDR3 has 15 amino acids. V lost 5 bases and J 1 base, leaving 9 bases between the germline ends. Written as DNA, the CDR3 is TGTGCCAGCAGCCCTCAGGGTTCTGGGGCCAACGTCCTGACTTTC. Amino acid sequence: CASSPQGSGANVLTF.

This clone was seen only once. The chain carries TRBV9 and TRBJ2-3, with D maybe TRBD2 (6 bases). CDR1 and CDR2 from the germline V gene are SGDLS and YYNGEE. CDR3 length equals 14 residues. V shed 3 bases and J shed 0 bases, with 8 bases lying between them. DNA for the CDR3: TGTGCCAGCAGCGATAGCGGTAGCACAGATACGCAGTATTTT. It is translated as CASSDSGSTDTQYF.